These T cell receptor beta chains were read from a single sample in a study of T cells in Graves' hyperthyroidism and ophthalmopathy. TCRdb analysed the multiplex PCR reads with MiXCR anew, one entry per CDR3 protein. The sample has 490,000 or so distinct CDR3 sequences; under 25% are singletons. The sample taken for sequencing was blood. The receptors were gathered from a woman in her seventies with Graves' ophthalmopathy. Both conserved end residues are part of each CDR3. A D gene is named only where the DNA matches it firmly.

j_call v_call d_call cdr3_aa
TRBJ2-1 TRBV9 - CASSLPGPGSLNEQFF
TRBJ2-7 TRBV7-2 TRBD2 CASSLAAGTSGRYHEQYF
TRBJ1-1 TRBV24-1 TRBD1 CATSDPTGWKAFF
TRBJ2-7 TRBV10-3 TRBD2 CAIGGGGSDEQYF
TRBJ1-2 TRBV12-3/TRBV12-4 - CASSLYDNSYGYTF
TRBJ2-1 TRBV12-3/TRBV12-4 TRBD2 CASSQDLGLPYNEQFF
TRBJ2-5 TRBV28 TRBD1 CASSFPQQGAGETQYF
TRBJ2-7 TRBV28 - CASSPMAGKPYEQYF
TRBJ2-7 TRBV6-1 TRBD2 CASSNPGLAGSYEQYF
TRBJ1-5 TRBV28 - CASRQGRNQPQHF
TRBJ2-3 TRBV6-1 TRBD2 CATDLRDYNTQYF
TRBJ2-1 TRBV12-3/TRBV12-4 TRBD1 CASSTDRGAYNEQFF
TRBJ2-7 TRBV7-2 TRBD2 CASSLLAGGNSYEQYF
TRBJ2-1 TRBV11-2 TRBD2 CASSLGASGYNEQFF
TRBJ2-3 TRBV6-2/TRBV6-3 - CASARGGTQYF
TRBJ2-7 TRBV12-3/TRBV12-4 TRBD2 CASSFGIAGGEQYF
TRBJ2-3 TRBV15 - CATSRGSTTRADTQYF
TRBJ1-4 TRBV10-3 - CAISGGIGKLFF
TRBJ2-7 TRBV27 TRBD2 CASSLLFSGRAEEQYF
TRBJ2-3 TRBV5-1 TRBD1 CASSTGASVTDTQYF
TRBJ1-5 TRBV27 - CASSPTAGIGVGQPQHF
TRBJ1-1 TRBV7-9 - CASSLVADFEAFF
TRBJ1-2 TRBV20-1 - CSASDGYGYTF
TRBJ1-5 TRBV6-2/TRBV6-3 - CASGDGTLSNQPQHF
TRBJ2-1 TRBV28 - CASRSGVGSYNEQFF
TRBJ1-1 TRBV25-1 - CASSFRATNTEAFF
TRBJ1-3 TRBV20-1 - CSARIGNTIYF
TRBJ1-1 TRBV20-1 - CSIPVQGKNTEAFF
TRBJ2-7 TRBV6-2/TRBV6-3 - CATTPSGGARHEQYF
TRBJ1-1 TRBV20-1 - CSARTGFNTEAFF
TRBJ2-3 TRBV2 - CASSGAPQGPTQYF